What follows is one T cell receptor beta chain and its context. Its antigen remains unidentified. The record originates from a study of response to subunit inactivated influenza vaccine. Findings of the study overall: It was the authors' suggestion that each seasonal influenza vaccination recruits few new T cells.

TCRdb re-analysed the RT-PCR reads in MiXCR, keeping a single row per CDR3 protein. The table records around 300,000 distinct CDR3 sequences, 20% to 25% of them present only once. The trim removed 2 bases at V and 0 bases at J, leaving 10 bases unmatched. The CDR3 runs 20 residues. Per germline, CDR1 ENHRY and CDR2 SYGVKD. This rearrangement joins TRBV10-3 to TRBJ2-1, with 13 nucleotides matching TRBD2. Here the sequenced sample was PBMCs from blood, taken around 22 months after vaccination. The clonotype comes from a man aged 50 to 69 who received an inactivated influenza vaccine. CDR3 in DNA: TGTGCCATCAGTGAGAAAAGGACTAGCGGGGGCCCGAGCTCCTACAATGAGCAGTTCTTC. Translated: CAISEKRTSGGPSSYNEQFF.